The rows below give T cell receptor beta chains drawn from one sample of a study of PD-1 blockade in classical Hodgkin lymphoma. TCRdb's table, derived via immunoSEQ multiplex PCR, lists solely in-frame clones and lacks some. The sample holds 90,000 to 100,000 clones, around nine tenths seen once. Source: peripheral blood mononuclear cells (PBMCs), taken at baseline. The receptors stem from a human donor with classical Hodgkin lymphoma. The CDR3 runs from the conserved cysteine through the conserved F or W. The D gene is left open where the match is weak. Clone sizes are given selectively: once, few, many, or a class where the clone is expanded.

v_gene	j_gene	d_gene	abundance	CDR3nt	CDR3aa
TRBV19	TRBJ1-5	TRBD1	NA	TGTGCCAGTAGAACCCATCGACAGGGGGCGAGAGGTCAGCCCCAGCATTTT	CASRTHRQGARGQPQHF
TRBV7-9	TRBJ2-7	TRBD2	NA	TGTGCCAGCAGCTTAGCAAGAAGTCTTAGCGGGAGCTCCTACGAGCAGTACTTC	CASSLARSLSGSSYEQYF
TRBV6-5	TRBJ1-5	NA	NA	TGTGCCAGCAGTTATCGATTTGGCAGCAATCAGCCCCAGCATTTT	CASSYRFGSNQPQHF
TRBV19	TRBJ1-5	NA	NA	TGTGCCAGTAAGGCAGCCCTGAGCGATCAGCCCCAGCATTTT	CASKAALSDQPQHF
TRBV6-6	TRBJ2-7	NA	NA	TGTGCCAGCAGTTATGGGGGTACCTACGAGCAGTACTTC	CASSYGGTYEQYF
TRBV7-9	TRBJ1-1	NA	NA	TGTGCCAGCAGCTTTGACCCGAACACTGAAGCTTTCTTT	CASSFDPNTEAFF
TRBV5-4	TRBJ2-3	NA	NA	TGTGCCAGCAGCACAGGGATTTCTAGCACAGATACGCAGTATTTT	CASSTGISSTDTQYF
TRBV9	TRBJ2-3	TRBD1	NA	TGTGCCAGCAGCGCCCTACAGGGGTGGGATACGCAGTATTTT	CASSALQGWDTQYF
TRBV6-1	TRBJ1-5	NA	NA	TGTGCCAGCAGCGGCCTTGTGGGTTCGCATCAGCCCCAGCATTTT	CASSGLVGSHQPQHF
TRBV19	TRBJ2-5	NA	once	TGTGCCAGCCGAACACTAGAGACCCAGTACTTC	CASRTLETQYF
TRBV5-1	TRBJ2-1	NA	NA	TGCGCCAGCAGCTTGGTGCCGGGACAATTTTTAGTCTATGAGCAGTTCTTC	CASSLVPGQFLVYEQFF
TRBV28	TRBJ1-3	TRBD1	NA	TGTGCCAGCAGTCTGGGACAGGGGGTATACACCATATATTTT	CASSLGQGVYTIYF
TRBV9	TRBJ2-1	TRBD1	NA	TGTGCCAGCAGCGTAGTAGGAAGAGACAGGGGATTAGGGAATGAGCAGTTCTTC	CASSVVGRDRGLGNEQFF
TRBV11-1	TRBJ2-3	TRBD2	NA	TGTGCCAGCAGCTTCGGACTAGCGGCGAGCACAGATACGCAGTATTTT	CASSFGLAASTDTQYF
TRBV28	TRBJ1-1	NA	NA	TGTGCCAGCACTAGGAACACTGAAGCTTTCTTT	CASTRNTEAFF
TRBV10-3	TRBJ1-6	TRBD1	NA	TGTGCCATCAGTGAGGTGGGACAGGGGAGGAATAATTCACCCCTCCACTTT	CAISEVGQGRNNSPLHF
TRBV27	TRBJ1-2	NA	few	TGTGCCAGCAGTTTATCGATAGGCTGGGTTGAGGGCTACACCTTC	CASSLSIGWVEGYTF
TRBV4-1	TRBJ2-3	NA	NA	TGCGCCAGCAGCCAGACGCCGGAAGTGTGGGGTGATACGCAGTATTTT	CASSQTPEVWGDTQYF
TRBV7-9	TRBJ1-2	NA	NA	TGTGCCATCCCCCAGGTGAACTATGGCTACACCTTC	CAIPQVNYGYTF
TRBV7-9	TRBJ2-3	TRBD1	NA	TGTGCCAGCAGCTTAGGGGGGGACAGGCGATTCACAGATACGCAGTATTTT	CASSLGGDRRFTDTQYF
TRBV11-1	TRBJ2-3	TRBD2	NA	TGTGCCAGCACGCGTGGGAGGGCGGGAGCGGGGACAGATACGCAGTATTTT	CASTRGRAGAGTDTQYF
TRBV10-1	TRBJ2-1	NA	NA	TGCGCCAGCAGTAACCCCCAGGTGGGTGACAATGAGCAGTTCTTC	CASSNPQVGDNEQFF
TRBV4-1	TRBJ2-3	NA	NA	TGCGCCAGCAGCCAAGGGCCGCCTAGCATTCAAACACATGAAACGCAGTATTTT	CASSQGPPSIQTHETQYF
TRBV6-1	TRBJ2-3	NA	NA	TGTGCCAGCAGGTCCGGCACAGATACGCAGTATTTT	CASRSGTDTQYF
TRBV4-1	TRBJ2-1	NA	NA	TGCGCCAGCAGCCCGCTGGGGAGAAATGAGCAGTTCTTC	CASSPLGRNEQFF
TRBV6-5	TRBJ2-7	NA	NA	TGTGCCAGCAGGATAGCGGAGAACTCCTACGAGCAGTACTTC	CASRIAENSYEQYF
TRBV11-2	TRBJ1-2	NA	NA	TGTGCCAGCAGCTGGCAGGCGGCTAACTATGGCTACACCTTC	CASSWQAANYGYTF
TRBV18	TRBJ1-2	NA	once	TGTGCCAGCTCAACACTCCGGGACCAACTAGCCTCCAACTATGGCTACACCTTC	CASSTLRDQLASNYGYTF
TRBV30	TRBJ1-2	TRBD1	NA	TGTGCCTGGATGATTACGACAGGGACAAGGCATGGCTACACCTTC	CAWMITTGTRHGYTF
TRBV5-4	TRBJ2-5	TRBD2	NA	TGTGCCAGCAGCTTCGCTAGCGGCCAGGAGACCCAGTACTTC	CASSFASGQETQYF
TRBV11-2	TRBJ2-5	NA	NA	TGTGCCAGCACAGGGGATGGGACCCAGTACTTC	CASTGDGTQYF
TRBV4-1	TRBJ1-2	NA	few	TGCGCCAGCAGCCAAACATCCATTGGACCTCGAGAGACCTTC	CASSQTSIGPRETF
TRBV4-2	TRBJ2-1	TRBD2	NA	TGTGCCAGCAGCCAAGAACCAGCGGGAGGTTACAATGAGCAGTTCTTC	CASSQEPAGGYNEQFF